This T cell receptor beta chain was recovered during a study of blood T cell repertoires in COVID-19. Trimming took 4 bases from V and 3 from J; bases not matched to a gene: 13. This CDR3 is 17 amino acids long. Germline V gene lookup returns CDR1 SGHRS and CDR2 YFSETQ. Clinical histories supplied by participants themselves formed the basis of cohort assignment. The assay was immunoSEQ multiplex PCR, and TCRdb's table has in-frame clones only and misses some. The data contain under 350,000 clones, around 86% of them seen just once; the ten biggest clones take up approximately 4.6%. The sequencing sample was made of PBMCs or T cells enriched from blood (not recorded which). The receptor was isolated from a middle-aged woman with acute COVID-19. This chain joins TRBV5-1 and TRBJ1-1; 9 bases map to TRBD1. CDR3 amino acids: CASSVITGGRGDTEAFF. As DNA, the CDR3 is TGCGCCAGCAGCGTCATTACAGGGGGCCGGGGGGACACTGAAGCTTTCTTT.